These T cell receptor beta chains were read from a single sample in a study of shared clonotypes between healthy human individuals. The data were produced by immunoSEQ multiplex PCR, yet TCRdb's version contains in-frame clones alone and is incomplete. The table shows 2.5 million or so clones, with just over 90% occurring only once. The sample was naive CD4+ T cells sorted from blood. The receptors were gathered from a man in his late teens or twenties in good health. CDR3s include the opening cysteine and the closing phenylalanine or tryptophan. The D gene is left open where the match is weak. Clone size is given for some rows only: seen once, a few or many times, or a class if the clone is expanded.

length	D	J	V	size	DNA	CDR3
14	.	TRBJ2-2	TRBV5-1	.	TGCGCCAGCGTCCTTGACAGGAACACCGGGGAGCTGTTTTTT	CASVLDRNTGELFF
15	TRBD2	TRBJ2-7	TRBV19	.	TGTGCCAGTAGCCCAGGGACTAGCGGTGCCTACGAGCAGTACTTC	CASSPGTSGAYEQYF
13	TRBD2	TRBJ2-3	TRBV28	.	TGTGCCAGCAGTTTACGCGGGACTAGCGGGGCATATTTT	CASSLRGTSGAYF
16	.	TRBJ1-6	TRBV4-2	.	TGTGCCAGCAGCCAAGATTGGGCTGCCTATAATTCACCCCTCCACTTT	CASSQDWAAYNSPLHF
18	TRBD2	TRBJ2-1	TRBV6-4	once	TGTGCCAGCAGTGGCGCGAGACTAGCGGGGGGGCCCTACAATGAGCAGTTCTTC	CASSGARLAGGPYNEQFF
15	.	TRBJ2-1	TRBV7-9	.	TGTGCCAGCAGCTTGGACGGTGGGGGAAACAATGAGCAGTTCTTC	CASSLDGGGNNEQFF
15	.	TRBJ2-1	TRBV6-5	.	TGTGCCAGCAGTTACAAGGGGAGCTCCTACAATGAGCAGTTCTTC	CASSYKGSSYNEQFF
16	TRBD2	TRBJ2-5	TRBV5-1	once	TGCGCCAGCAGCTTGGGGGCCTCTAGCGGACAAGAGACCCAGTACTTC	CASSLGASSGQETQYF
16	.	TRBJ2-7	TRBV7-2	.	TGTGCCAGCAGCTTAGCTTTGACAGTCCCCTCCTACGAGCAGTACTTC	CASSLALTVPSYEQYF
13	TRBD1	TRBJ2-7	TRBV19	.	TGTGCCAGTAGTATTGCAGGGGGAGCCGCCCAGTACTTC	CASSIAGGAAQYF
16	.	TRBJ1-5	TRBV10-3	few	TGTGCCATCAGTGAGTCAATGGGGGGCAGCAATCAGCCCCAGCATTTT	CAISESMGGSNQPQHF
13	.	TRBJ2-7	TRBV10-3	.	TGTGCCATCAGGGGGTCGAGCTCCTACGAGCAGTACTTC	CAIRGSSSYEQYF
17	.	TRBJ2-7	TRBV4-1	.	TGCGCCAGCAGCCAAGATGTAACGGACAGAAGTTTCTACGAGCAGTACTTC	CASSQDVTDRSFYEQYF
14	.	TRBJ1-2	TRBV28	once	TGTGCCAGCAGTCCCCCCGAACAGGTGTATGGCTACACCTTC	CASSPPEQVYGYTF
14	.	TRBJ1-5	TRBV15	.	TGTGCCACCAGCAGAGATCGGGGCAATCAGCCCCAGCATTTT	CATSRDRGNQPQHF
12	.	TRBJ1-5	TRBV28	.	TGTGCCAGCAGGGGGGTCAATCAGCCCCAGCATTTT	CASRGVNQPQHF
15	.	TRBJ1-3	TRBV5-5	.	TGTGCCAGCAGCTTGTCTCAGGCGTCGGGAAACACCATATATTTT	CASSLSQASGNTIYF
16	.	TRBJ1-6	TRBV18	.	TGTGCCAGCTCACCACTGCCCCTCTCCTATAATTCACCCCTCCACTTT	CASSPLPLSYNSPLHF
16	TRBD2	TRBJ2-3	TRBV19	.	TGTGCCAGTGGACCTTTCGGCGGGGGGAGCACAGATACGCAGTATTTT	CASGPFGGGSTDTQYF
14	.	TRBJ1-1	TRBV10-3	.	TGTGCCATCAGCGGAGGGCGGGGGATCACTGAAGCTTTCTTT	CAISGGRGITEAFF
16	.	TRBJ2-1	TRBV4-3	.	TGCGCCAGCAGCCAAGAAGGGGTCGGGCCCTACAATGAGCAGTTCTTC	CASSQEGVGPYNEQFF
15	TRBD1	TRBJ2-5	TRBV19	.	TGTGCCAGTAGTAAGGGGAGACAGGGGATGAAGACCCAGTACTTC	CASSKGRQGMKTQYF
15	.	TRBJ1-5	TRBV6-1	.	TGTGCCAGCACCGAGGGCGATCGGGGCAATCAGCCCCAGCATTTT	CASTEGDRGNQPQHF
17	TRBD2	TRBJ2-6	TRBV4-3	.	TGCGCCAGCAGCCAACTAGCGGTGGGGTCTGGGGCCAACGTCCTGACTTTC	CASSQLAVGSGANVLTF
13	.	TRBJ2-1	TRBV9	.	TGTGCCAGCAGCAGTCGACAGAGCAATGAGCAGTTCTTC	CASSSRQSNEQFF
13	.	TRBJ2-5	TRBV7-9	once	TGTGCCAGCAGGAGTAAAAACCAAGAGACCCAGTACTTC	CASRSKNQETQYF
16	.	TRBJ1-1	TRBV2	.	TGTGCCAGCAGTGTGCTACAAATGGGCCGGGGCACTGAAGCTTTCTTT	CASSVLQMGRGTEAFF
18	.	TRBJ1-2	TRBV5-4	.	TGTGCCAGCAGCTTGCCGGGATCAGGCAGGGATGGACACTATGGCTACACCTTC	CASSLPGSGRDGHYGYTF
15	.	TRBJ1-4	TRBV9	.	TGTGCCAGCAGCGCACGGAGCTTTAAAAATGAAAAACTGTTTTTT	CASSARSFKNEKLFF
15	.	TRBJ2-1	TRBV9	.	TGTGCCAGCAGCCACGACACGGGTTGGAACAATGAGCAGTTCTTC	CASSHDTGWNNEQFF
13	TRBD1	TRBJ1-1	TRBV10-1	.	TGCGCCAGCAGTGGACAGGGCGCGACTGAAGCTTTCTTT	CASSGQGATEAFF
15	TRBD1	TRBJ2-7	TRBV7-2	.	TGTGCCAGCAGCGTCGGGACAGGGGGCTCCTACGAGCAGTACTTC	CASSVGTGGSYEQYF
15	.	TRBJ2-2	TRBV30	few	TGTGCCTGGGGACTACAGGGTACGACCACCGGGGAGCTGTTTTTT	CAWGLQGTTTGELFF
14	.	TRBJ2-5	TRBV5-1	.	TGCGCCAGCAGCTTGGTGGGCGGTGAAGAGACCCAGTACTTC	CASSLVGGEETQYF
18	TRBD2	TRBJ2-7	TRBV4-2	.	TGTGCCAGCAGCCAAGTCTTCGAACTAGCGCCATACTCCTACGAGCAGTACTTC	CASSQVFELAPYSYEQYF
15	.	TRBJ1-4	TRBV6-1	.	TGTGCCAGCAGAACTGGGACAACCGGGAGTGAAAAACTGTTTTTT	CASRTGTTGSEKLFF
14	TRBD1	TRBJ1-2	TRBV7-2	few	TGTGCCAGCAGCCAAGCAAGACAGGGCCATGGCTACACCTTC	CASSQARQGHGYTF
15	TRBD2	TRBJ2-5	TRBV7-2	.	TGTGCCAGCAGCTCGGGACTAGCGGAACAAGAGACCCAGTACTTC	CASSSGLAEQETQYF
17	TRBD2	TRBJ2-5	TRBV25-1	.	TGTGCCAGCAGTTCCCCCACCTACGGGACTAACCAAGAGACCCAGTACTTC	CASSSPTYGTNQETQYF
16	.	TRBJ2-1	TRBV4-3	.	TGCGCCAGCAGCCGCTCGGGTAGCGCCTTCTACAATGAGCAGTTCTTC	CASSRSGSAFYNEQFF
13	TRBD2	TRBJ2-7	TRBV27	.	TGTGCCAGCAGTGTCGGGGGGGCCTACGAGCAGTACTTC	CASSVGGAYEQYF
15	.	TRBJ1-3	TRBV5-1	.	TGCGCCAGCAGCTTGGAGGTGATTTCTGGAAACACCATATATTTT	CASSLEVISGNTIYF
14	.	TRBJ1-1	TRBV30	.	TGTGCCTGGAGTGCGACGGCTATGAACACTGAAGCTTTCTTT	CAWSATAMNTEAFF
15	.	TRBJ1-5	TRBV6-1	.	TGTGCCAGCAGAGTGACCGTAAGCGGCAATCAGCCCCAGCATTTT	CASRVTVSGNQPQHF
14	.	TRBJ1-6	TRBV7-2	.	TGTGCCAGCAGCTTAGGGTCAGGGAATTCACCCCTCCACTTT	CASSLGSGNSPLHF
13	.	TRBJ1-5	TRBV19	.	TGTGCCAGTAGTATCCAGATCAATCAGCCCCAGCATTTT	CASSIQINQPQHF
11	.	TRBJ1-1	TRBV10-3	few	TGTGCCATCAGTGAGTCGATTGAAGCTTTCTTT	CAISESIEAFF
13	TRBD1	TRBJ1-2	TRBV5-1	.	TGCGCCAGCAGCACTGGGACAGACTATGGCTACACCTTC	CASSTGTDYGYTF
13	.	TRBJ2-2	TRBV7-2	.	TGTGCCAGCAGCGATGGGACTGTTGGGGAGCTGTTTTTT	CASSDGTVGELFF
13	.	TRBJ1-3	TRBV14	.	TGTGCCAGCAGCCCGTGGGGGGGAAACACCATATATTTT	CASSPWGGNTIYF
11	.	TRBJ1-2	TRBV30	.	TGTGCCTGGAGCCTAATGGCGGGCTACACCTTC	CAWSLMAGYTF
14	TRBD1	TRBJ1-1	TRBV6-5	.	TGTGCCAGCACCTCGGCAGGGGGGCGGACTGAAGCTTTCTTT	CASTSAGGRTEAFF
16	TRBD1	TRBJ1-5	TRBV7-8	.	TGTGCCAGCAGCTTTGAGGCAGGGGGTTCGGGAAAACCCCAGCATTTT	CASSFEAGGSGKPQHF
15	.	TRBJ2-6	TRBV6-1	.	TGTGCCAGCAGTGACTGGACAGCCGGGGCCAACGTCCTGACTTTC	CASSDWTAGANVLTF
14	.	TRBJ2-7	TRBV9	once	TGTGCCAGCAGCGTAGCTGGTTTTGGGAACGAGCAGTACTTC	CASSVAGFGNEQYF
14	TRBD2	TRBJ2-4	TRBV10-1	.	TGCGCCAGCAGTGAGTCGGGACTAGAGAACATTCAGTACTTC	CASSESGLENIQYF
15	.	TRBJ1-1	TRBV30	few	TGTGCCTGGCAATTGCCCAAGGGCCCGGTCGCTGAAGCTTTCTTT	CAWQLPKGPVAEAFF
16	TRBD2	TRBJ2-7	TRBV6-1	.	TGTGCCAGCAGTGAAGCGGCGGGGGTGAGCGTGTACGAGCAGTACTTC	CASSEAAGVSVYEQYF